The source of this T cell receptor beta chain is a study of response to subunit inactivated influenza vaccine. The study's findings and limits: Seasonal influenza vaccination, on each occasion, was suggested by the authors to recruit few new T cells.

To note about this clonotype: Antigen unknown.

TCRdb called the RT-PCR reads again in MiXCR, with one record for every CDR3 protein. The repertoire holds 540,000 or so distinct CDR3 sequences, with over 10% as singletons. The CDR3 covers 17 residues. In germline, CDR1 is MNHEY, CDR2 SVGAGI. V dropped 0 bases and J dropped 6 bases, with 18 bases sitting between them. The sequence derives from a man aged 45-65 years who received an inactivated influenza vaccine. The sample was PBMCs from blood, taken about 40 days after vaccination. V usage is TRBV6-5 and J usage is TRBJ2-1; D uncertain. CDR3 region: CASSYSKGLRAVNEQFF. CDR3 sequence (DNA): TGTGCCAGCAGTTACTCGAAGGGATTACGGGCGGTCAATGAGCAGTTCTTC.